Shown below are 8 T cell receptor beta chains from a single sample sequenced in a study of HIV-infected patients and healthy controls. cDNA was made from about 480 ng RNA using alpha and beta constant primers. Separate chain-specific third strand synthesis with multiplexing indices produced the alpha and beta libraries. TCRdb fed the 5' RACE reads into MiXCR, producing one record per CDR3 protein. The sample lists some 8,600 distinct CDR3 sequences; 6% to 7.5% were seen once. All unsorted peripheral T cells were captured because whole blood was used without fractionation. The sample here was blood, taken before antiretroviral therapy. The receptors here all came from an adult with HIV infection.

There are many counts of this clonotype. The chain is built from TRBV4-1 and TRBJ2-7, with a tentative D call TRBD2 (6 bases). CDR1 and CDR2 from the germline V gene are MGHRA and YSYEKL. Between the trimmed V and J ends, which lost 1 base and 4 bases, there was a span of 14 bases. This CDR3 region has 15 residues. The CDR3 bases are TGCGCCAGCAGCCAAGGCGGGGCTAGCAGTTACGAGCAGTACTTC. As protein: CASSQGGASSYEQYF.

By share, this clonotype ranks as medium-sized. V is TRBV20-1 and J is TRBJ2-2, with D possibly being TRBD1 (6 bases). Trimming shortened V by 1 base and J by 4 bases, and 22 bases separated the two germline ends. Germline V gene sequence: CDR1 DFQATT, CDR2 SNEGSKA (reference sequence). The CDR3 sequence is 18 residues long. DNA for the CDR3: TGCAGTGCTAGAGCCCCAGCCGGGACACCGCGAGTCACCGGGGAGCTGTTTTTT. It is translated as CSARAPAGTPRVTGELFF.

In this sample, this clonotype turned up many times. The genes are TRBV9 and TRBJ1-3; D is perhaps TRBD1 (6 bases). The V gene lost 7 bases and the J gene lost 3 bases, with 14 bases spanning the gap. In germline, CDR1 is SGDLS, CDR2 YYNGEE. The CDR3 covers 14 residues. The CDR3 loop reads CASGPQGYGNTIYF. Written as DNA, the CDR3 is TGTGCCAGCGGGCCCCAGGGGTATGGAAACACCATATATTTT.

This clonotype was recorded many times. V gene TRBV6-1 combines with J gene TRBJ2-2, with TRBD2 matching 9 bases. In germline, CDR1 is MNHNS, CDR2 SASEGT. This CDR3 contains 17 residues. After removal of 6 bases from V and 4 bases from J, the junction contained 12 bases not matched to a gene. The CDR3 reads CASSRMYSGGLTGELFF. As DNA, the CDR3 is TGTGCCAGCAGCCGAATGTATAGCGGGGGACTCACCGGGGAGCTGTTTTTT.

The sample holds many counts of this clonotype. This sequence joins TRBV9 and TRBJ2-3; D unclear. The germline V gene encodes CDR1 SGDLS and CDR2 YYNGEE. This CDR3 comprises 14 residues. Trimming cost V 0 bases and J 4 bases, with 9 bases left between them. The CDR3 DNA reads as TGTGCCAGCAGCGTAGAGACCTTCGCAGATACGCAGTATTTT. It yields the protein CASSVETFADTQYF.

The genes are TRBV18 and TRBJ2-1; D possibly corresponds to TRBD2 (6 bases). This CDR3 is 15 amino acids long. The germline V and J ends were trimmed by 3 bases and 2 bases, with 11 bases remaining between them. Germline V gene lookup returns CDR1 KGHSH and CDR2 LQKENI. In DNA form, the CDR3 reads TGTGCCAGCTCACCGGCCCGGGGGACCTACAATGAGCAGTTCTTC. Encoded protein: CASSPARGTYNEQFF.

This clonotype was found many times. V and J are TRBV20-1 and TRBJ2-3, with 9 bases matching TRBD1. This CDR3 has 15 amino acids. The V gene's germline CDR1 is DFQATT and CDR2 SNEGSKA (reference sequence). Trimming cost V 6 bases and J 3 bases; bases outside gene matches: 10. The CDR3 region has the DNA TGCAGTGCGGTAGACGGGACAGGGACGACAGATACGCAGTATTTT. Translating it yields CSAVDGTGTTDTQYF.

This clonotype was detected a few times. CDR3 bases: TGTGCCATCAGTCTGGACAGGGTGGATGGCTACACCTTC. Protein product: CAISLDRVDGYTF. V gene TRBV10-3 combines with J gene TRBJ1-2, with 8 bases lining up with TRBD1. Germline assignment: CDR1 ENHRY and CDR2 SYGVKD. The CDR3 sequence is 13 residues long. Trimming took 5 bases from V and 6 from J; bases not matched to a gene: 5.